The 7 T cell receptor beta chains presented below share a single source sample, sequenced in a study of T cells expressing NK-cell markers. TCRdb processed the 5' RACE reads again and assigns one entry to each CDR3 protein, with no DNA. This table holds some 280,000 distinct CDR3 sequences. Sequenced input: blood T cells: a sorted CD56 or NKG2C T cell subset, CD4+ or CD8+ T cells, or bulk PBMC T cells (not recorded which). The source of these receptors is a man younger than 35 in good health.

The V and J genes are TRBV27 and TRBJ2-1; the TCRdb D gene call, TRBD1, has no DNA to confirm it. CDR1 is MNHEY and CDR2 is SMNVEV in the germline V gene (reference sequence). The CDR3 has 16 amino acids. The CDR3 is CASSWIRTGEINEQFF.

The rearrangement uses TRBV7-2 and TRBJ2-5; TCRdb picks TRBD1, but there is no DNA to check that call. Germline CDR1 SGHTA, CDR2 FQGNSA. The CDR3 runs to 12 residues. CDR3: CASSVPPSNQYF. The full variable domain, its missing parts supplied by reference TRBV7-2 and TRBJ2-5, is GAGVSQSPSNKVTEKGKDVELRCDPISGHTALYWYRQSLGQGLEFLIYFQGNSAPDKSGLPSDRFSAERTGGSVSTLTIQRTQQEDSAVYLCASSVPPSNQYFGPGTRLLVL.

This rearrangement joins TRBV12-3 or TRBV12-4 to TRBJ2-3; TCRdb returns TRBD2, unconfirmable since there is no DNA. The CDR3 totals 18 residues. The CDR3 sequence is CASSLPTSGRASTDTQYF.

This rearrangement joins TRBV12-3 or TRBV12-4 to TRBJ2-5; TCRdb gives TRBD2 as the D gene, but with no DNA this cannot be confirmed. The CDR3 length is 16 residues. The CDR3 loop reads CASSPRLAGVGETQYF.

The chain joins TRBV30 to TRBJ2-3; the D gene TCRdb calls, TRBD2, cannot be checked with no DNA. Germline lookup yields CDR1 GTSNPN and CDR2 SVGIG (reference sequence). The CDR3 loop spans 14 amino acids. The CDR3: CARNQQGGRDTQYF.

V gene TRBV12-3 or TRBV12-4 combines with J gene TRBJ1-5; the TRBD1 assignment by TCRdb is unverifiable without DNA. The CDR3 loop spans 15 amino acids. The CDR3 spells CASSRTTGFNQPQHF.

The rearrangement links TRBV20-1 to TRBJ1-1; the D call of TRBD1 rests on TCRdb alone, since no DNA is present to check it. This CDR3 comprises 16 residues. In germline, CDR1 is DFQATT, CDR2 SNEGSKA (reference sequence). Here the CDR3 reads CSARDVRGHSSLEAFF.